Below, 26 T cell receptor beta chains from the same sample are listed, as sequenced in a study of blood T cell repertoires in COVID-19. Produced via immunoSEQ multiplex PCR; TCRdb's table is partial and in-frame only. Of roughly 280,000 clones detected, 80% to 90% appear once; the ten largest clones hold about 4%. The sequenced material came from PBMCs or T cells enriched from blood (not recorded which). Source of these receptors: a woman under 40 with acute COVID-19.

The chain uses TRBV7-3 and TRBJ2-2, with 7 nucleotides matching TRBD2. V trimming: 6 bases; J trimming: 4 bases; junction bases outside the gene matches: 11. The CDR3 consists of 16 residues. From germline, CDR1 is SGHTA and CDR2 FQGTGA. CDR3 nucleotide sequence: TGTGCCAGCAGTCGGGCGGGAGATAGGGTCACCGGGGAGCTGTTTTTT. Translation: CASSRAGDRVTGELFF.

The rearrangement links TRBV4-2 to TRBJ2-5; 7 nucleotides line up with TRBD1. The CDR3 is 13 residues long. The germline gives CDR1 LGHNA, CDR2 YNFKEQ. The ends lost 0 bases at V and 5 bases at J; junction bases unmatched: 0. As DNA, the CDR3 is TGTGCCAGCAGCCAAGAGACAGGGGAGACCCAGTACTTC. Translating it yields CASSQETGETQYF.

The chain has TRBV7-8 and TRBJ1-1, with TRBD1 as a possible D gene (5 bases). This CDR3 contains 14 residues. In germline, CDR1 is SGHVS, CDR2 FQNEAQ. Trimming took off 5 bases at V and 0 bases at J, with 10 bases between the two ends. The CDR3 here is CASSLTTVNTEAFF. The CDR3, as DNA: TGTGCCAGCAGCCTTACGACAGTGAACACTGAAGCTTTCTTT.

The chain has TRBV19 and TRBJ2-1; D perhaps matches TRBD2 (6 bases). This CDR3 region has 15 residues. Trimming left V 9 bases short and J 3 bases short, with 18 bases between. Germline values: CDR1 LNHDA, CDR2 SQIVND (reference sequence). The CDR3 protein is CASTTHSGRYNEQFF. CDR3 sequence (DNA): TGTGCCAGCACCACCCATAGCGGCCGCTACAATGAGCAGTTCTTC.

The CDR3 here is CASSYPLAGTSGHYEQYF. CDR3 DNA sequence: TGTGCCAGCAGCTACCCCCTCGCAGGGACTAGCGGTCACTACGAGCAGTACTTC. The V call is TRBV7-6, the J call TRBJ2-7; 11 bases are a match to TRBD2. Germline loops: CDR1 SGHVS, CDR2 FNYEAQ. Trimming took 4 bases from V and 3 from J; bases not matched to a gene: 14. The CDR3 spans 18 residues.

The chain joins TRBV24-1 to TRBJ1-1; tentatively, D is TRBD1 (5 bases). Germline V lookup: CDR1 KGHDR, CDR2 SFDVKD. The CDR3 contains 15 residues. V was shortened by 10 bases and J by 7 bases, with 24 bases between the two germline ends. CDR3 sequence (DNA): TGTGCCACGTCTTCCCCAGGGCCAACGAACGTTGAAGCTTTCTTT. Its protein is CATSSPGPTNVEAFF.

This rearrangement joins TRBV5-4 to TRBJ2-7, with 7 positions matching TRBD1. There are 15 residues in the CDR3. Germline-derived CDR1 and CDR2 are SGHNT and YYREEE (reference sequence). Losses at the gene ends were 4 bases for V and 5 bases for J; bases not matched to a gene: 12. CDR3 protein: CASSQRTGRVHEQYF. The CDR3 bases are TGTGCCAGCAGCCAACGGACAGGTAGGGTCCACGAGCAGTACTTC.

The chain has TRBV29-1 and TRBJ1-2, with a weak D call TRBD1 (5 bases). The V end lost 0 bases, the J end lost 2 bases, and 10 bases lay between the germline ends. Germline V lookup: CDR1 SQVTM, CDR2 ANQGSEA. The CDR3 has 14 amino acids. The CDR3 coding sequence is TGCAGCGTTGAAGAACAGGACCCAAACTATGGCTACACCTTC. Translating it yields CSVEEQDPNYGYTF.

The chain combines TRBV5-1 with TRBJ2-7; 7 nucleotides match TRBD1. Germline CDR1 SGHRS, CDR2 YFSETQ. With 0 bases clipped from V and 4 bases from J, the junction kept 1 base outside the gene matches. This CDR3 region has 13 residues. CDR3 nucleotide sequence: TGCGCCAGCAGCTTGGGGGGACAGTACGAGCAGTACTTC. Translated, it gives CASSLGGQYEQYF.

The chain carries TRBV27 and TRBJ2-2, with D possibly matching TRBD2 (6 bases). Germline lookup yields CDR1 MNHEY and CDR2 SMNVEV (reference sequence). This CDR3 region has 14 residues. The V end was cut by 3 bases, the J end by 6 bases, with 11 bases between. The CDR3 loop is CASSFGGGAGELFF. The CDR3, as DNA: TGTGCCAGCAGTTTCGGGGGAGGAGCCGGGGAGCTGTTTTTT.

The chain uses TRBV9 and TRBJ1-2; D is possibly TRBD1 (6 bases). V gave up 0 bases and J gave up 5 bases, with 14 bases separating them. The germline V gene encodes CDR1 SGDLS and CDR2 YYNGEE. The CDR3 sequence is 15 residues long. The CDR3 sequence is CASSVEGSQGYGYTF. The CDR3 DNA sequence: TGTGCCAGCAGCGTAGAGGGATCGCAGGGGTATGGCTACACCTTC.

This clone was detected only once. V gene TRBV3-1 (or the pseudogene TRBV3-2) combines with J gene TRBJ2-6; D is unclear. Trimming took off 3 bases at V and 0 bases at J, with 15 bases between the two ends. Germline-derived CDR1 and CDR2 are LGHDT and YNNKEL (reference sequence). The CDR3 covers 18 residues. The DNA of the CDR3 is TGTGCCAGCAGCCAGAATCCGGGTTTCGTCTCTGGGGCCAACGTCCTGACTTTC. Amino acid sequence: CASSQNPGFVSGANVLTF.

This chain uses TRBV10-3 with TRBJ1-1; 7 nucleotides agree with TRBD1. The length of the CDR3 is 13 residues. Trimming took 7 bases from V and 1 from J; bases not matched to a gene: 3. Germline V CDR1 and CDR2: ENHRY, SYGVKD. CDR3 sequence: CAITRTGNTEAFF. DNA for the CDR3: TGTGCCATCACAAGGACAGGGAACACTGAAGCTTTCTTT.

The DNA for the CDR3 is TGTGCCAGCAGCTTCGGGACTGGGACCTACGAGCAGTACTTC. It specifies CASSFGTGTYEQYF. The rearrangement joins TRBV5-6 to TRBJ2-7; tentative D call: TRBD2 (6 bases). The germline gives CDR1 SGHDT, CDR2 YYEEEE. This CDR3 is built from 14 residues. The V end lost 2 bases, the J end lost 2 bases, and 11 bases lay between the germline ends.

This clone was counted between two and nine times. The chain employs TRBV28 and TRBJ2-1, with TRBD1 matching over 9 bases. V lost 4 bases, J lost 8 bases, and 18 bases stayed unmatched. This CDR3 has 18 residues. Germline V CDR1 and CDR2: MDHEN, SYDVKM. The CDR3 bases are TGTGCCAGCAGTTCACTGTCGTTGGTCACCGGGACAGGGTATGAGCAGTTCTTC. Amino acid sequence: CASSSLSLVTGTGYEQFF.

This clone was recorded once. The chain links TRBV24-1 to TRBJ2-3, with 9 bases fitting TRBD1. The CDR3 runs to 19 residues. V shed 3 bases and J 2 bases; nucleotides not matched to a gene: 14. Germline lookup yields CDR1 KGHDR and CDR2 SFDVKD. CDR3 sequence: CATSDNRQGGPVDTDTQYF. CDR3 DNA sequence: TGTGCCACCAGTGATAACCGACAGGGGGGGCCGGTGGACACAGATACGCAGTATTTT.

The chain combines TRBV29-1 with TRBJ1-1, with a possible D match to TRBD1 (5 bases). The CDR3 contains 12 residues. Trimming removed 4 bases from V and 9 bases from J, with 15 bases in between. CDR1 is SQVTM and CDR2 is ANQGSEA in the germline V gene. Here the CDR3 reads CSVVGGEFKAFF. DNA of the CDR3: TGCAGCGTTGTGGGGGGGGAGTTTAAAGCTTTCTTT.

J is TRBJ1-2 and V is TRBV4-1; possibly TRBD1 for D (5 bases). V lost 6 bases and J 6 bases, leaving 17 bases between the germline ends. Germline V gene data show CDR1 as MGHRA and CDR2 as YSYEKL. The CDR3 loop spans 14 amino acids. The DNA of the CDR3 is TGCGCCAGCAGGGTATGGGTTGGAGGGGATGGCTACACCTTC. Amino acids: CASRVWVGGDGYTF.

V is TRBV4-1 and J is TRBJ2-5, with a tentative D call TRBD2 (7 bases). The CDR3 is made up of 14 amino acids. The germline V gene encodes CDR1 MGHRA and CDR2 YSYEKL. Trimming took off 0 bases at V and 5 bases at J, with 10 bases between the two ends. CDR3 region: CASSQEGGDETQYF. The DNA of the CDR3 is TGCGCCAGCAGCCAAGAAGGGGGGGACGAGACCCAGTACTTC.

The gene calls are TRBV28 and TRBJ2-1; 8 nucleotides align to TRBD2. The germline CDR1 and CDR2 sequences are MDHEN and SYDVKM. The V and J ends lost 3 bases and 5 bases, in that order; junction bases with no gene match: 9. The CDR3 is made up of 16 amino acids. The CDR3 reads CASSFLDSGTHNEQFF. As DNA, the CDR3 is TGTGCCAGCAGTTTCCTCGATAGCGGGACGCACAATGAGCAGTTCTTC. Based on the CDR3 plus reference TRBV28 and TRBJ2-1, the full variable domain is DVKVTQSSRYLVKRTGEKVFLECVQDMDHENMFWYRQDPGLGLRLIYFSYDVKMKEKGDIPEGYSVSREKKERFSLILESASTNQTSMYLCASSFLDSGTHNEQFFGPGTRLTVL.

The count of this clone is one. The CDR3 nucleotides are TGTGCCAGTAGTATCCCCTCCACTTACAATGAGCAGTTCTTC. Amino acid sequence: CASSIPSTYNEQFF. This chain uses TRBV19 with TRBJ2-1; no reliable D call. The CDR3 extends over 14 amino acids. Germline V gene data show CDR1 as LNHDA and CDR2 as SQIVND (reference sequence). Trimming pared 3 bases from V and 4 bases from J, leaving 10 bases between. Using reference TRBV19 and TRBJ2-1 for the parts outside the CDR3, the full variable domain is DGGITQSPKYLFRKEGQNVTLSCEQNLNHDAMYWYRQDPGQGLRLIYYSQIVNDFQKGDIAEGYSVSREKKESFPLTVTSAQKNPTAFYLCASSIPSTYNEQFFGPGTRLTVL.

This CDR3 reads CASSFGGTNEKLFF. In DNA, the CDR3 is TGTGCCAGCAGTTTTGGGGGGACTAATGAAAAACTGTTTTTT. The chain combines TRBV28 with TRBJ1-4, with D maybe TRBD1 (5 bases). From germline, CDR1 is MDHEN and CDR2 SYDVKM. The CDR3 runs 14 residues. Trimming removed 3 bases at V and 2 bases at J, with 7 bases between.

The V call is TRBV5-4, the J call TRBJ1-2; 9 bases agree with TRBD1. After removal of 0 bases from V and 7 bases from J, the junction contained 4 bases not matched to a gene. The germline gives CDR1 SGHNT, CDR2 YYREEE (reference sequence). CDR3 size: 14 residues. The CDR3 sequence is CASSLAGTGLGYTF. The DNA of the CDR3 is TGTGCCAGCAGCTTGGCCGGGACAGGGCTTGGCTACACCTTC. The whole variable domain, remainder taken from reference TRBV5-4 and TRBJ1-2, is ETGVTQSPTHLIKTRGQQVTLRCSSQSGHNTVSWYQQALGQGPQFIFQYYREEENGRGNFPPRFSGLQFPNYSSELNVNALELDDSALYLCASSLAGTGLGYTFGSGTRLTVV.

DNA for the CDR3: TGTGCCAGCAGTTTATCGGGACAGGCGGCGGTCGGGAATCAGCCCCAGCATTTT. Translated: CASSLSGQAAVGNQPQHF. V gene TRBV27 combines with J gene TRBJ1-5; 8 bases fit TRBD1. This CDR3 has 18 residues. Germline CDR1 MNHEY, CDR2 SMNVEV (reference sequence). The J segment lost 4 bases and the V segment lost 0 bases, leaving 11 bases of the junction unmatched.

The chain recombines TRBV10-3 with TRBJ1-3; 12 positions match TRBD1. Trimming at V came to 6 bases and at J to 4 bases, leaving 1 base not matched to a gene. Germline assignment: CDR1 ENHRY and CDR2 SYGVKD. The CDR3 has 14 residues. The CDR3 nucleotides read TGTGCCATCAGGGGACAGGGGGCCGGAAACACCATATATTTT. Its translation: CAIRGQGAGNTIYF.

The rearrangement uses TRBV29-1 and TRBJ2-1, with a tentative D call TRBD2 (6 bases). CDR3 size: 15 residues. The germline V and J ends were trimmed by 0 bases and 0 bases, with 9 bases remaining between them. The germline V gene encodes CDR1 SQVTM and CDR2 ANQGSEA. CDR3 nucleotides: TGCAGCGTTGAAGAGGCGGGATTCTCCTACAATGAGCAGTTCTTC. Its translation: CSVEEAGFSYNEQFF.